This T cell receptor (beta chain) originates from a study of T cell responses to AZD1222 COVID-19 vaccine. Regarding the study as a whole: Just a handful of AZD1222 recipients tested seropositive at baseline.

On this clone itself: Its antigen is unknown.

V was clipped by 1 base and J by 0 bases, with 13 bases between them. From germline, CDR1 is SGHRS and CDR2 YFSETQ. The CDR3 consists of 16 residues. Assay: immunoSEQ multiplex PCR; the TCRdb copy retains only in-frame clones and omits some. The data hold tens of thousands of clones, with about nine tenths observed a single time. The TCR originated in an adult who received the AZD1222 COVID-19 vaccine. Sequenced material: peripheral blood, taken 28 days after the second AZD1222 dose. The genes are TRBV5-1 and TRBJ1-1; D might be TRBD1 (6 bases). The CDR3 reads CASSLQGPRMNTEAFF. CDR3 nucleotides: TGCGCCAGCAGCTTGCAGGGGCCAAGGATGAACACTGAAGCTTTCTTT.